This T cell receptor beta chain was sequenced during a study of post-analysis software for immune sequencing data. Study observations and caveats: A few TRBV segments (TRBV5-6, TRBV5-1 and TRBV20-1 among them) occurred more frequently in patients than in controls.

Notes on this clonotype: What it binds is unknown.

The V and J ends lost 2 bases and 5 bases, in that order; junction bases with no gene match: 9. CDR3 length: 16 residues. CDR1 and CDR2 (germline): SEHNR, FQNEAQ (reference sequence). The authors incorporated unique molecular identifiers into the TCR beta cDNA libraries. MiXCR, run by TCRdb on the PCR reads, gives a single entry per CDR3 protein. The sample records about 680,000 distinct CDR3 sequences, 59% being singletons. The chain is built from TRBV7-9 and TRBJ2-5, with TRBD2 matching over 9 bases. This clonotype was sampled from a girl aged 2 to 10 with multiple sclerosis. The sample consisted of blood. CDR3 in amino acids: CASSLPPSGERETQYF. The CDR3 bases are TGTGCCAGCAGCTTACCCCCTAGCGGGGAGAGGGAGACCCAGTACTTC.